This T cell receptor (beta chain) is drawn from a study of Ad26.COV2.S vaccination and SARS-CoV-2 variants. Sequencing was performed with immunoSEQ multiplex PCR; in TCRdb, only in-frame clones are kept and a portion is missing. The data contain a few hundred thousand clones, 85% to 90% of them singletons. Germline V gene lookup returns CDR1 MNHEY and CDR2 SMNVEV (reference sequence). The germline V and J ends were trimmed by 3 bases and 0 bases, with 18 bases remaining between them. CDR3 length: 18 amino acids. Treatment noted: around 19 received Ad26.COV2.S at low or high dose, single or two shots; about 5 received placebo; per-sample allocation not given. The samples date from day 63 after the first vaccine or placebo injection. An 18-55-year-old adult in Boston served as donor.

The receptor comes from a person between 18 and 59 years old who received the Ad26.COV2.S COVID-19 vaccine or a placebo. The genes are TRBV27 and TRBJ2-1; D not resolved. This sample comprised peripheral blood, obtained in a trial of Ad26.COV2.S vaccine versus placebo. The DNA for the CDR3 is TGTGCCAGCAGTTTTTTCGGTTTAATTCCGGGCTCCTACAATGAGCAGTTCTTC. Its protein is CASSFFGLIPGSYNEQFF.